This T cell receptor beta chain appears in the sequencing data of a study of blood T cell repertoires in COVID-19. For the study at large: COVID-19 samples, acute and convalescent, were from the United States, Italy and Spain.

Clones were read by immunoSEQ multiplex PCR, and TCRdb kept only the in-frame ones, dropping some. The sample has about 180,000 clones, about 80% seen once. Germline lookup yields CDR1 PRHDT and CDR2 FYEKMQ (reference sequence). J gave up 5 bases and V 1 base, and 6 bases lay outside the gene matches. This CDR3 has 16 residues. This clonotype was obtained from a human donor in a cohort sampled during active COVID-19. The V and J genes are TRBV13 and TRBJ1-4; the match to TRBD1 covers 8 bases. The sequenced sample was peripheral blood. The CDR3 is CASSLAGTGLNEKLFF. Here the CDR3 DNA reads TGTGCCAGCAGCTTAGCCGGGACAGGACTAAATGAAAAACTGTTTTTT.